Following are 25 T cell receptor beta chains from one sample sequenced in a study of T cell responses to AZD1222 COVID-19 vaccine (dated by TCRdb to the early 2020s). The library relied on the immunoSEQ multiplex PCR assay. TCRdb limited this immuneACCESS table to in-frame rearrangements with V and J called. A share of clones is missing; checked studies link under half to unresolved V genes, and the rest is unexplained. This sample lists 110,000 to 150,000 clones; about nine tenths were detected once. About 3.5% of the sample is taken by the ten largest. Interpreted using the paper, the time point label stands for: about 28 days (+/-7) after the second vaccine dose. The specimen comprised peripheral blood, sampled 28 days after the second AZD1222 dose. The receptors were gathered from an adult who received the AZD1222 COVID-19 vaccine.

The chain is built from TRBV5-4 and TRBJ1-1; 7 nucleotides align to TRBD1. V was clipped by 1 base and J by 2 bases; unmatched bases: 5. The CDR3 is made up of 15 amino acids. Germline V gene lookup returns CDR1 SGHNT and CDR2 YYREEE (reference sequence). The DNA for the CDR3 is TGTGCCAGCAGCTTGCCCCGACAGGGAAACACTGAAGCTTTCTTT. This encodes CASSLPRQGNTEAFF.

The chain recombines TRBV19 with TRBJ1-2; D gene uncertain. The CDR3 runs to 15 residues. Germline CDR1 LNHDA, CDR2 SQIVND (reference sequence). Trimming left V 3 bases short and J 4 bases short, with 15 bases between. This chain's CDR3 is CASSMVGSLFYGYTF. CDR3 nucleotides: TGTGCCAGTAGTATGGTAGGATCCTTATTCTATGGCTACACCTTC.

The CDR3 loop reads CASTQLAGSVVNEQFF. In DNA, the CDR3 is TGTGCCAGCACCCAACTAGCGGGATCAGTTGTCAATGAGCAGTTCTTC. This chain joins TRBV6-6 and TRBJ2-1, with 10 bases lining up with TRBD2. Germline V CDR1 and CDR2: MNHNY, SVGAGI (reference sequence). Trimming at V came to 7 bases and at J to 6 bases, leaving 12 bases not matched to a gene. The CDR3 contains 16 residues.

About this clone itself: A junction boundary mismatches the germline segment, possibly from a read error. This chain joins TRBV5-1 and TRBJ1-1; 8 nucleotides align to TRBD1. The CDR3 runs to 14 residues. Germline-derived CDR1 and CDR2 are SGHRS and YFSETQ. CDR3: CASSLNTGGGSSLF. The CDR3, as DNA: TGCGCCAGCAGCTTGAATACAGGGGGTGGCAGTTCCCTCTTT.

This chain links TRBV28 with TRBJ1-1; D not certain. CDR1 is MDHEN and CDR2 is SYDVKM in the germline V gene. The CDR3 loop spans 18 amino acids. V lost 2 bases and J 2 bases, leaving 21 bases between the germline ends. Here the CDR3 reads CASSLGRSFRKGNTEAFF. The CDR3, as DNA: TGTGCCAGCAGTTTAGGCAGGTCGTTCCGGAAAGGTAACACTGAAGCTTTCTTT.

The rearrangement links TRBV7-8 to TRBJ1-5, with unresolved D. The germline V gene encodes CDR1 SGHVS and CDR2 FQNEAQ. The V end lost 1 base, the J end lost 2 bases, and 18 bases lay between the germline ends. The CDR3 length is 18 residues. Written as DNA, the CDR3 is TGTGCCAGCAGCTTAGGTAGAGGAGGTGGTTTTGGCAATCAGCCCCAGCATTTT. Its protein is CASSLGRGGGFGNQPQHF. Filled out from reference TRBV7-8 and TRBJ1-5, the complete variable domain reads GAGVSQSPRYKVAKRGQDVALRCDPISGHVSLFWYQQALGQGPEFLTYFQNEAQLDKSGLPSDRFFAERPEGSVSTLKIQRTQQEDSAVYLCASSLGRGGGFGNQPQHFGDGTRLSIL.

The chain links TRBV5-1 to TRBJ1-4; tentative D call: TRBD1 (5 bases). The germline V gene encodes CDR1 SGHRS and CDR2 YFSETQ. Trimming took 0 bases from V and 3 from J, leaving 9 bases between them. The CDR3 spans 15 residues. CDR3 sequence (DNA): TGCGCCAGCAGCTTGGCTGGGACCTCTAATGAAAAACTGTTTTTT. Its translation is CASSLAGTSNEKLFF.

V is TRBV6-5 and J is TRBJ1-2; D is perhaps TRBD1 (5 bases). CDR1 is MNHEY and CDR2 is SVGAGI in the germline V gene. Trimming removed 6 bases at V and 5 bases at J, with 16 bases between. CDR3 length: 14 residues. CDR3 coding DNA: TGTGCCAGCAGGGACACCGGGACTTTATATGGCTACACCTTC. This translates into CASRDTGTLYGYTF.

This chain joins TRBV4-1 and TRBJ1-5, with 10 bases identical to TRBD1. The germline gives CDR1 MGHRA, CDR2 YSYEKL. This CDR3 contains 15 residues. After removal of 3 bases from V and 4 bases from J, the junction contained 3 bases not matched to a gene. CDR3 protein: CASSHRQGANQPQHF. The CDR3, as DNA: TGCGCCAGCAGCCATCGACAGGGGGCAAATCAGCCCCAGCATTTT.

The chain recombines TRBV3-1 (or the pseudogene TRBV3-2) with TRBJ2-7; D is possibly TRBD2 (5 bases). Looked up from germline, CDR1 is LGHDT and CDR2 is YNNKEL (reference sequence). Trimming took 0 bases from V and 2 from J, leaving 14 bases between them. The CDR3 is 16 amino acids. The CDR3 DNA reads TGTGCCAGCAGCCAAGATTGGCGGGCAGCGGCCTACGAGCAGTACTTC. This sequence encodes CASSQDWRAAAYEQYF.

This chain links TRBV7-8 with TRBJ2-7, with 13 bases aligning to TRBD2. J lost 6 bases, V lost 1 base, and 3 bases had no gene match. The CDR3 runs 15 residues. CDR1 and CDR2 (germline): SGHVS, FQNEAQ. The CDR3: CASSLGTSGRREQYF. Written as DNA, the CDR3 is TGTGCCAGCAGCTTAGGGACTAGCGGGAGACGCGAGCAGTACTTC. Supplemented by reference TRBV7-8 and TRBJ2-7, the full variable domain reads GAGVSQSPRYKVAKRGQDVALRCDPISGHVSLFWYQQALGQGPEFLTYFQNEAQLDKSGLPSDRFFAERPEGSVSTLKIQRTQQEDSAVYLCASSLGTSGRREQYFGPGTRLTVT.

The chain uses TRBV18 and TRBJ2-5; D tentatively fits TRBD1 or TRBD2 (6 bases each). Trimming shortened V by 0 bases and J by 4 bases, and 18 bases separated the two germline ends. Germline V CDR1 and CDR2: KGHSH, LQKENI. The CDR3 runs 17 residues. CDR3 sequence reads: CASSPPTGGGLRETQYF. The CDR3 DNA is TGTGCCAGCTCACCACCGACCGGGGGCGGTTTGAGAGAGACCCAGTACTTC.

The chain has TRBV6-5 and TRBJ2-7; D gene ambiguous. Germline lookup yields CDR1 MNHEY and CDR2 SVGAGI. Trimming cost V 0 bases and J 2 bases, with 8 bases left between them. The CDR3 is 14 amino acids. DNA of the CDR3: TGTGCCAGCAGTTACTCCCAGGCCGCCTACGAGCAGTACTTC. It codes for CASSYSQAAYEQYF.

This clone was seen only a few times. The V and J genes are TRBV30 and TRBJ2-3; D uncertain. The CDR3 runs to 12 residues. V was clipped by 0 bases and J by 1 base, with 2 bases between them. Germline values: CDR1 GTSNPN, CDR2 SVGIG (reference sequence). For the CDR3, the DNA is TGTGCCTGGAGTGTAGGCACAGATACGCAGTATTTT. Translating gives CAWSVGTDTQYF.

This clone was picked up a small number of times. The V call is TRBV14, the J call TRBJ1-1; 11 nucleotides align to TRBD1. The CDR3 contains 15 residues. Germline lookup yields CDR1 SGHDN and CDR2 FVKESK. V gave up 6 bases and J gave up 5 bases; unmatched junction bases: 8. The CDR3 sequence is CASSRTGGEATEAFF. DNA of the CDR3: TGTGCCAGCAGTCGGACAGGGGGCGAGGCGACTGAAGCTTTCTTT.

This CDR3 reads CASSVRGMNPSNQPQHF. The DNA of the CDR3 is TGTGCCAGCAGCGTAAGGGGGATGAACCCTAGCAATCAGCCCCAGCATTTT. The chain recombines TRBV28 with TRBJ1-5; possible D gene TRBD1, 6 bases. The CDR3 extends over 17 amino acids. Per the germline V gene, CDR1 is MDHEN and CDR2 is SYDVKM. V was cut by 6 bases and J by 0 bases, with 18 bases left in between.

V gene TRBV24-1 combines with J gene TRBJ1-2; 9 bases match TRBD1. This CDR3 has 14 amino acids. Germline lookup yields CDR1 KGHDR and CDR2 SFDVKD. Trimming took 4 bases from V and 5 from J; bases not matched to a gene: 4. The DNA of the CDR3 is TGTGCCACCAGTGAGGTCGGGACAGGGTATGGCTACACCTTC. It translates to CATSEVGTGYGYTF.

This clone has a handful of counts. The chain uses TRBV7-2 and TRBJ2-7; TRBD2 matches at 10 bases. Trimming at V came to 5 bases and at J to 2 bases, leaving 3 bases not matched to a gene. The CDR3 loop spans 14 amino acids. The germline gives CDR1 SGHTA, CDR2 FQGNSA. The CDR3 loop reads CASSATSGAYEQYF. The CDR3 region has the DNA TGTGCCAGCAGCGCTACTAGCGGGGCCTACGAGCAGTACTTC.

V is TRBV9 and J is TRBJ2-1; D is uncertain. The V end was cut by 1 base, the J end by 4 bases, with 6 bases between. The CDR3 is made up of 13 amino acids. Germline loops: CDR1 SGDLS, CDR2 YYNGEE. The CDR3 DNA reads TGTGCCAGCAGCGTATCCAGATACAATGAGCAGTTCTTC. This translates into CASSVSRYNEQFF.

Here the CDR3 DNA reads TGTGCCAGCAGCTTAGGGACCGAGAATTTCTACACCTTC. Amino acid sequence: CASSLGTENFYTF. The chain carries TRBV7-2 and TRBJ1-2; D remains ambiguous. Trimming took off 1 base at V and 10 bases at J, with 13 bases between the two ends. Germline V gene sequence: CDR1 SGHTA, CDR2 FQGNSA. CDR3 length: 13 residues.

The genes are TRBV15 and TRBJ2-2, with D possibly being TRBD1 or TRBD2 (5 bases each). Germline-derived CDR1 and CDR2 are LNHNV and YYDKDF (reference sequence). V lost 0 bases and J lost 2, with 10 bases in between. This CDR3 spans 16 amino acids. The CDR3 DNA sequence: TGTGCCACCAGCAGAGACGTTGGGACCAACACCGGGGAGCTGTTTTTT. Translation: CATSRDVGTNTGELFF.

This clone appeared once. V and J are TRBV4-1 and TRBJ2-7; 7 nucleotides align to TRBD1. Trimming removed 3 bases from V and 5 bases from J; junction bases left unmatched: 7. The CDR3 extends over 14 amino acids. Germline values: CDR1 MGHRA, CDR2 YSYEKL. DNA of the CDR3: TGCGCCAGCAGCCAGCCGACAGGGACCAACGAGCAGTACTTC. Protein sequence: CASSQPTGTNEQYF.

In nucleotides, the CDR3 is TGTGCCAGCAGTTACGGTGACAGGGCTCAGCCCCAGCATTTT. Translation gives CASSYGDRAQPQHF. The chain links TRBV6-2 or TRBV6-3 to TRBJ1-5; TRBD1 matches at 7 bases. The germline gives CDR1 MNHEY, CDR2 SVGEGT. CDR3 length: 14 amino acids. With V trimmed by 2 bases and J by 6 bases, 4 bases remained unmatched.

This clone was seen a few times. The V gene is TRBV6-2 or TRBV6-3, the J gene TRBJ1-5, with 10 bases fitting TRBD1. Trimming removed 4 bases from V and 3 bases from J; junction bases left unmatched: 6. The CDR3 covers 16 residues. Germline CDR1 and CDR2: MNHEY and SVGEGT. The CDR3 spells CASSWGQGPPNQPQHF. As DNA, the CDR3 is TGTGCCAGCAGTTGGGGACAGGGGCCCCCCAATCAGCCCCAGCATTTT.

The chain has TRBV2 and TRBJ2-5, with 11 bases identical to TRBD2. The CDR3 is 17 amino acids. J lost 1 base, V lost 6 bases, and 10 bases had no gene match. Germline V gene sequence: CDR1 SNHLY, CDR2 FYNNEI. CDR3 coding DNA: TGTGCCAGCAGATCACTCCTGGGACTAGCGGCCCAAGAGACCCAGTACTTC. Protein: CASRSLLGLAAQETQYF.